This TCR beta chain was sequenced in a study of CD8 T cells in ankylosing spondylitis. Whole-study findings and limits: Roughly 8 highly homologous variants made up a TCR beta motif, and this motif appeared characteristic of ankylosing spondylitis blood. Matched ankylosing spondylitis synovial fluid reportedly showed significant enrichment of disease-linked clones. Some of the motif variants had earlier been found in reactive arthritis patients' fluid and blood.

As regards this clonotype: What it binds is not known.

Each TCR beta library was made by quantitative 5'-RACE that incorporated molecular barcodes. TCRdb re-called the 5' RACE reads with MiXCR, one entry per CDR3 protein. The sample records fewer than 750,000 distinct CDR3 sequences, around 20% being singletons. With 0 bases removed from V and 12 bases from J, the gap between germline ends came to 12 bases. Germline V lookup: CDR1 SEHNR, CDR2 FQNEAQ (reference sequence). The CDR3 extends over 13 amino acids. The sequenced sample consisted of blood, either unsorted or a sorted T cell fraction (not recorded which). The TCR sequence derives from a male donor with ankylosing spondylitis. The chain carries TRBV7-9 and TRBJ2-1; a possible D gene is TRBD1 (6 bases). The CDR3 coding sequence is TGTGCCAGCAGCTTAGCGACAGGCAATCCGCAGTTCTTC. This codes for CASSLATGNPQFF.